These 5 T cell receptor beta chains were sequenced from one sample in a study of CD8+ T cells in alopecia areata. In each case, RNA was isolated and then reverse transcribed into cDNA as the sequencing template. Generated by immunoSEQ multiplex PCR, the TCRdb table keeps only in-frame clones and is missing some. This sample has roughly 100,000 clones, with 55% found just once. The sequenced sample was CD4+ T cells sorted from blood. These receptors all stem from a human donor in good health.

On this clone itself: Additional DNA sequences in this sample encode the identical CDR3. This chain joins TRBV11-3 and TRBJ2-2, with D unclear. The CDR3 extends over 12 amino acids. CDR1 SGHNT and CDR2 YENEEA come from the germline V gene. The V end lost 4 bases, the J end lost 4 bases, and 4 bases lay between the germline ends. The CDR3 here is CASSSATGELFF. Here the CDR3 DNA reads TGTGCCAGCAGCTCAGCCACCGGGGAGCTGTTTTTT.

The V call is TRBV29-1, the J call TRBJ2-3; 10 positions match TRBD2. The germline CDR1 and CDR2 sequences are SQVTM and ANQGSEA. The CDR3 runs 13 residues. V lost 1 base to trimming and J lost 10 bases; unmatched junction nucleotides: 5. This chain's CDR3 is CSVEVERGGAQYF. The DNA for the CDR3 is TGCAGCGTTGAAGTGGAGCGGGGGGGAGCGCAGTATTTT.

The chain uses TRBV28 and TRBJ1-1; D is possibly TRBD1 (5 bases). Trimming removed 6 bases at V and 11 bases at J, with 13 bases between. Germline CDR1 is MDHEN and CDR2 is SYDVKM. This CDR3 is built from 11 residues. CDR3 amino acids: CASRELGDAFF. CDR3 sequence (DNA): TGTGCCAGCAGGGAGCTGGGGGACGCTTTCTTT. The full variable domain, in which reference TRBV28 and TRBJ1-1 provide the parts outside the CDR3, is DVKVTQSSRYLVKRTGEKVFLECVQDMDHENMFWYRQDPGLGLRLIYFSYDVKMKEKGDIPEGYSVSREKKERFSLILESASTNQTSMYLCASRELGDAFFGQGTRLTVV.

V and J are TRBV5-6 and TRBJ1-1; D unclear. The germline V gene has CDR1 SGHDT and CDR2 YYEEEE. The CDR3 sequence is 15 residues long. The V gene lost 4 bases and the J gene lost 3 bases, with 16 bases spanning the gap. CDR3 loop: CASSLGGIGYTEAFF. In nucleotides, the CDR3 is TGTGCCAGCAGCCTGGGCGGGATCGGGTACACTGAAGCTTTCTTT.

This sequence joins TRBV29-1 and TRBJ2-1, with 7 bases fitting TRBD1. V shed 6 bases, J shed 4 bases, and the junction held 9 bases outside the gene matches. This CDR3 is 14 amino acids long. Germline lookup yields CDR1 SQVTM and CDR2 ANQGSEA. This CDR3 reads CSVDMGQRYNEQFF. The CDR3 region has the DNA TGCAGCGTAGACATGGGACAGAGGTACAATGAGCAGTTCTTC.